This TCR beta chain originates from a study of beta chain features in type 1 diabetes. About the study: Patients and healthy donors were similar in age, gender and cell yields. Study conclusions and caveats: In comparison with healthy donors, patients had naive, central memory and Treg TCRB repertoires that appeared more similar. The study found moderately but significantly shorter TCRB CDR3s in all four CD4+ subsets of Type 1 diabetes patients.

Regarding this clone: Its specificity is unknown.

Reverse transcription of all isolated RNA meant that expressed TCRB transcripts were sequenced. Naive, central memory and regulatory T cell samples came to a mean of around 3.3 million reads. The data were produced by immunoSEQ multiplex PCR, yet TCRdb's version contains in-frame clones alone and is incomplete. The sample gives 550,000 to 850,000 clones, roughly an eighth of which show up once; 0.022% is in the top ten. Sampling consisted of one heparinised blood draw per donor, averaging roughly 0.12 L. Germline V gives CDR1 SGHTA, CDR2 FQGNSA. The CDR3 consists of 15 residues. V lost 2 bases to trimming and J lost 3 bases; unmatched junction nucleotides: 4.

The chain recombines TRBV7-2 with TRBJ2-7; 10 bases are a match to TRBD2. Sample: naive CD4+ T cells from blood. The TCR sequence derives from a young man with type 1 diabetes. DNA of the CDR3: TGTGCCAGCAGCTTACGTCCTAGCGGGGGCTACGAGCAGTACTTC. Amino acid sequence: CASSLRPSGGYEQYF.